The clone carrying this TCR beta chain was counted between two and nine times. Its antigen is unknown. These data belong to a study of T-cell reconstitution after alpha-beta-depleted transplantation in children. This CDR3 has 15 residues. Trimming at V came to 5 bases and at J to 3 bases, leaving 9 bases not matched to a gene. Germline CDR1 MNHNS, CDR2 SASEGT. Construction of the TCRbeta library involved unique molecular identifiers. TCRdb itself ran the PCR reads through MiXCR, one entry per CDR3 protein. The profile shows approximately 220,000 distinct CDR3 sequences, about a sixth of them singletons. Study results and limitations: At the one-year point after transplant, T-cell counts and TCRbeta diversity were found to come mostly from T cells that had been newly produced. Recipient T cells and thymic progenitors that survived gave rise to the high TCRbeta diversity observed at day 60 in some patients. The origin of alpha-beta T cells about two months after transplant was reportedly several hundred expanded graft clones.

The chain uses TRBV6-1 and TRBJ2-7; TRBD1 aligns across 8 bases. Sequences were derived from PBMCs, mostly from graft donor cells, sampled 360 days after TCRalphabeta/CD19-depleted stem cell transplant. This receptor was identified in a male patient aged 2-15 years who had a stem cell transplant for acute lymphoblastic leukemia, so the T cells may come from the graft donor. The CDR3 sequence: CASSTAGTGFYEQYF. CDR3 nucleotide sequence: TGTGCCAGCAGTACCGCCGGGACAGGTTTCTACGAGCAGTACTTC.